This TCR beta chain was documented in a study of blood T cell repertoires in COVID-19. In the study overall: Material from acute and convalescent COVID-19 was sourced from the United States, Italy and Spain. T cells, B-cell-depleted T cells, or PBMCs supplied cDNA or gDNA.

Germline CDR1 and CDR2: SSHAT and FNYEAQ (reference sequence). This CDR3 has 15 residues. Trimming removed 5 bases from V and 10 bases from J; junction bases left unmatched: 11. Per the original methods: Estimated nucleated cell counts came from reference gene primer amplification. Using immunoSEQ multiplex PCR, the repertoire was profiled, and TCRdb retains in-frame clones only, with some absent. V, J and clone size are those of that table, while D and trimming were read from the DNA. This sample has 130,000 to 150,000 clones, with approximately 84% found just once. The specimen sequenced was peripheral blood. The chain links TRBV7-7 to TRBJ1-6, with TRBD1 matching over 7 bases. This TCR was sampled from a woman in her sixties with acute or convalescent COVID-19. The CDR3: CASSPRTGLKSPLHF. CDR3 DNA: TGTGCCAGCAGCCCGAGGACAGGATTAAAATCACCCCTCCACTTT.